The 16 T cell receptor beta chains reported below all come from one sample, sequenced in a study of blood T cell repertoires in COVID-19. Using immunoSEQ multiplex PCR, the repertoire was profiled, and TCRdb retains in-frame clones only, with some absent. This sample has around 30,000 clones, with under 85% found just once. Sequencing was carried out using peripheral blood. These receptors were obtained from a woman between 65 and 79 years old with active or convalescent COVID-19.

The chain links TRBV7-8 to TRBJ1-2, with D perhaps TRBD1 (5 bases). With 3 bases removed from V and 4 bases from J, the gap between germline ends came to 12 bases. Germline V gene data show CDR1 as SGHVS and CDR2 as FQNEAQ. The length of the CDR3 is 14 residues. For the CDR3, the DNA is TGTGCCAGCAGCTTGGGGCAGGAAACCTATGGCTACACCTTC. Translated, it gives CASSLGQETYGYTF.

The chain links TRBV5-1 to TRBJ2-7; D is possibly TRBD2 (5 bases). CDR1 and CDR2 (germline): SGHRS, YFSETQ. The V gene lost 5 bases and the J gene lost 5 bases, with 14 bases spanning the gap. This CDR3 region has 13 residues. CDR3 sequence (DNA): TGCGCCAGCAGGAGGGCAGAAAGCCACGAGCAGTACTTC. It is translated as CASRRAESHEQYF.

The gene calls are TRBV11-2 and TRBJ1-5, with D possibly being TRBD1 (5 bases). This CDR3 has 15 residues. Per the germline V gene, CDR1 is SGHAT and CDR2 is FQNNGV. The V gene lost 0 bases and the J gene lost 6 bases, with 12 bases spanning the gap. The CDR3: CASSLDGASGQPQHF. CDR3 in DNA: TGTGCCAGCAGCTTAGATGGGGCTTCGGGTCAGCCCCAGCATTTT.

This chain links TRBV30 with TRBJ1-1, with TRBD1 matching 9 bases. The V gene's germline CDR1 is GTSNPN and CDR2 SVGIG (reference sequence). With 4 bases clipped from V and 4 bases from J, the junction kept 7 bases outside the gene matches. The CDR3 is 14 residues long. The CDR3: CAWTLGQGGTEAFF. DNA of the CDR3: TGTGCCTGGACCTTGGGACAGGGAGGCACTGAAGCTTTCTTT.

The J gene is TRBJ2-2, the V gene TRBV6-5, with D perhaps TRBD2 (5 bases). The germline gives CDR1 MNHEY, CDR2 SVGAGI. V was cut by 2 bases and J by 2 bases, with 12 bases left in between. The CDR3 is made up of 16 amino acids. CDR3 sequence: CASSYLARVNTGELFF. CDR3 bases: TGTGCCAGCAGTTACCTAGCTCGAGTCAACACCGGGGAGCTGTTTTTT.

The chain couples TRBV24-1 to TRBJ2-1, with D possibly TRBD2 on 5 matching bases. The V gene lost 6 bases and the J gene lost 8 bases, with 10 bases spanning the gap. Germline loops: CDR1 KGHDR, CDR2 SFDVKD. The CDR3 extends over 12 amino acids. CDR3 loop: CATSLEGYEQFF. DNA for the CDR3: TGTGCCACCAGTCTTGAGGGCTATGAGCAGTTCTTC.

This sequence joins TRBV5-1 and TRBJ2-2; possibly TRBD2 for D (5 bases). Between the trimmed V and J ends, which lost 5 bases and 4 bases, there was a span of 15 bases. The CDR3 runs to 15 residues. Germline lookup yields CDR1 SGHRS and CDR2 YFSETQ. The CDR3 DNA is TGCGCCAGCAGACCGAGGGCCTCGAGCACCGGGGAGCTGTTTTTT. Protein product: CASRPRASSTGELFF. Looking up the rest from reference TRBV5-1 and TRBJ2-2 gives the full variable domain: KAGVTQTPRYLIKTRGQQVTLSCSPISGHRSVSWYQQTPGQGLQFLFEYFSETQRNKGNFPGRFSGRQFSNSRSEMNVSTLELGDSALYLCASRPRASSTGELFFGEGSRLTVL.

The chain links TRBV5-4 to TRBJ2-2, with 7 bases aligning to TRBD1. Germline CDR1 and CDR2: SGHNT and YYREEE (reference sequence). The V gene end was trimmed by 4 bases and the J gene end by 4 bases; junction bases not matched to a gene: 7. The CDR3 is made up of 15 amino acids. The CDR3 nucleotides are TGTGCCAGCAGCGTGACAGGGTTGGTCACCGGGGAGCTGTTTTTT. Protein: CASSVTGLVTGELFF.

This clone has more than one count but fewer than ten. The chain couples TRBV2 to TRBJ2-2, with D possibly matching TRBD2 (5 bases). The CDR3 contains 14 residues. With 0 bases removed from V and 4 bases from J, the gap between germline ends came to 6 bases. Germline-derived CDR1 and CDR2 are SNHLY and FYNNEI. The CDR3 protein is CASSEARATGELFF. CDR3 nucleotide sequence: TGTGCCAGCAGTGAAGCGCGGGCCACCGGGGAGCTGTTTTTT.

This clone has just one count. The rearrangement links TRBV15 to TRBJ2-2, with D possibly TRBD1 on 5 matching bases. Germline loops: CDR1 LNHNV, CDR2 YYDKDF (reference sequence). This CDR3 is 16 amino acids long. Trimming pared 6 bases from V and 4 bases from J, leaving 18 bases between. The CDR3, as DNA: TGTGCCACCAGACAAGGGGCCTCACGAGGCACCGGGGAGCTGTTTTTT. It codes for CATRQGASRGTGELFF.

This sequence joins TRBV7-2 and TRBJ2-7; 12 nucleotides line up with TRBD2. From germline, CDR1 is SGHTA and CDR2 FQGNSA. V lost 6 bases to trimming and J lost 2 bases; unmatched junction nucleotides: 5. This CDR3 contains 15 residues. The CDR3 region is CASRKASGGAYEQYF. The DNA of the CDR3 is TGTGCCAGCAGGAAGGCTAGCGGGGGGGCCTACGAGCAGTACTTC.

The gene calls are TRBV6-5 and TRBJ1-5, with no clear D. Germline lookup yields CDR1 MNHEY and CDR2 SVGAGI. Deletions cut 6 bases from V and 5 bases from J, with 14 bases between. The CDR3 runs 14 residues. The CDR3: CASRPLRGDQPQHF. Here the CDR3 DNA reads TGTGCCAGCAGGCCGCTCCGCGGCGATCAGCCCCAGCATTTT.

The V call is TRBV6-2 or TRBV6-3, the J call TRBJ1-2, with D perhaps matching TRBD1 (6 bases). CDR1 is MNHEY and CDR2 is SVGEGT in the germline V gene. The V gene lost 5 bases and the J gene lost 4 bases, with 11 bases spanning the gap. The CDR3 consists of 13 residues. CDR3: CASSPDRIYGYTF. CDR3 nucleotides: TGTGCCAGCAGTCCGGACAGAATCTATGGCTACACCTTC.

CDR3 sequence (DNA): TGTGCCAGCAGTCCCTACCGACAGGGCAGCGGCTACAATGAGCAGTTCTTC. It yields the protein CASSPYRQGSGYNEQFF. The genes are TRBV28 and TRBJ2-1; 7 bases line up with TRBD1. Germline V CDR1 and CDR2: MDHEN, SYDVKM. J gave up 3 bases and V 5 bases, and 13 bases lay outside the gene matches. This CDR3 comprises 17 residues.

The chain is built from TRBV7-9 and TRBJ1-2; TRBD1 aligns across 8 bases. V was clipped by 2 bases and J by 3 bases; unmatched bases: 2. This CDR3 has 14 amino acids. Per the germline V gene, CDR1 is SEHNR and CDR2 is FQNEAQ (reference sequence). As DNA, the CDR3 is TGTGCCAGCAGCTTACGGGGACAGGACTATGGCTACACCTTC. Translation gives CASSLRGQDYGYTF.

V gene TRBV5-6 combines with J gene TRBJ2-2; D is undetermined. Germline CDR1 and CDR2: SGHDT and YYEEEE. The CDR3 contains 13 residues. V was trimmed by 1 base and J by 4 bases, leaving 5 bases between them. This CDR3 reads CASSLPSTGELFF. CDR3 DNA sequence: TGTGCCAGCAGCTTGCCGAGCACCGGGGAGCTGTTTTTT. Combining the CDR3 with reference TRBV5-6 and TRBJ2-2 gives the whole variable domain DAGVTQSPTHLIKTRGQQVTLRCSPKSGHDTVSWYQQALGQGPQFIFQYYEEEERQRGNFPDRFSGHQFPNYSSELNVNALLLGDSALYLCASSLPSTGELFFGEGSRLTVL.